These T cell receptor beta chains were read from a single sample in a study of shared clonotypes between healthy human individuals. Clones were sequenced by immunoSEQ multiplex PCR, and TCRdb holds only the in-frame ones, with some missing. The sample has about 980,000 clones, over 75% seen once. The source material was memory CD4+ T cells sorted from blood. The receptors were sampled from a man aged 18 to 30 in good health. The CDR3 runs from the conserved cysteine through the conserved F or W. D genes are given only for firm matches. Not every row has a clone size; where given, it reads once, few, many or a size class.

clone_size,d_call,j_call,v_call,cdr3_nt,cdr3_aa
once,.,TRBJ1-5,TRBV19,TGTGCCAGTAGCTCGTCCTTCCTTGGCAATCAGCCCCAGCATTTT,CASSSSFLGNQPQHF
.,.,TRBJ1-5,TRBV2,TGTGCCAGCAGTGAAGCTGGGGGGCTGAGCAATCAGCCCCAGCATTTT,CASSEAGGLSNQPQHF
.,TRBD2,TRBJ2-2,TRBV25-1,TGTGCCAGCAGTTCGACTAGCGGGAGGGCTGACACCGGGGAGCTGTTTTTT,CASSSTSGRADTGELFF
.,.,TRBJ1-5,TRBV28,TGTGCCAGCAGTTTCTCCGGGGTGGTTTCTCAGCCCCAGCATTTT,CASSFSGVVSQPQHF
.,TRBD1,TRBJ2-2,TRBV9,TGTGCCAGCAGTGTGCAGGGACAGGGATCCGGGGAGCTGTTTTTT,CASSVQGQGSGELFF
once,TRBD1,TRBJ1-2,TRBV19,TGTGCCAGTAGAGGGGGCGCAAATGGCTACACCTTC,CASRGGANGYTF
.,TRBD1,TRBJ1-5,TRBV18,TGTGCCAGCTCTTCCAGGGGGGGCAATCAGCCCCAGCATTTT,CASSSRGGNQPQHF
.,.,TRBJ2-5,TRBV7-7,TGTGCTAGCAGCTCACAAGGGAAACAAGAGACCCAGTACTTC,CASSSQGKQETQYF
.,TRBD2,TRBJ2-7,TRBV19,TGTGCCAGTAGTTCTGGACTAGCGGGAGACCAACAGTACTTC,CASSSGLAGDQQYF
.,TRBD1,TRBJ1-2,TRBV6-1,TGTGCCAGCAGTGGGACAGGGGTATGGAATGGCTACACCTTC,CASSGTGVWNGYTF
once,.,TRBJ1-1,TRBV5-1,TGCGCCAGCAGCTTGGCGGGGATGAACACTGAGGCTTTCTTT,CASSLAGMNTEAFF
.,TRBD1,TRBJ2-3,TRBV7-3,TGTGCCAGCAGCAGGACAGGGGGGCGAGATACGCAGTATTTT,CASSRTGGRDTQYF
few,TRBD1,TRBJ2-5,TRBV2,TGTGCCAGCAGTGCCTCCTCCGGGACAGCGATACAAGAGACCCAGTACTTC,CASSASSGTAIQETQYF
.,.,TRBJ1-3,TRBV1,TGCACCAGCAGCCAAAACGGAAGTTCTGGAAACACCATATATTTT,CTSSQNGSSGNTIYF
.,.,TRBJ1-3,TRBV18,TGTGCCAGCTCCCTGAATACCGCTGGAAACACCATATATTTT,CASSLNTAGNTIYF
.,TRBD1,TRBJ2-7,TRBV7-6,TGTGCCAGCAGCGAAGGACAGGGTGGATACGAGCAGTACTTC,CASSEGQGGYEQYF
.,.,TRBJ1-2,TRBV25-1,TGTGCCAGCAGTGAATTTCGGGGCAGCTCTAGCGGCTACACCTTC,CASSEFRGSSSGYTF
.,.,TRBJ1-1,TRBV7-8,TGTGCCAGCAGCCGTCCCGCCCAGGGATACTCGAACACTGAAGCTTTCTTT,CASSRPAQGYSNTEAFF
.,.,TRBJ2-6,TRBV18,TGTGCCAGCTCACCCCAGGGGCGGGGGACTGGGGCCAACGTCCTGACTTTC,CASSPQGRGTGANVLTF
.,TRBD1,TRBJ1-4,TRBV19,TGTGCCAGTACCCTCAGGAGGGGAGCGGGACAGGGGACGACTAATGAAAAACTGTTTTTT,CASTLRRGAGQGTTNEKLFF
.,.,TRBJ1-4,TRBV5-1,TGCGCCAGCAGCCTGGGAGAACCTAATGAAAAACTGTTTTTT,CASSLGEPNEKLFF
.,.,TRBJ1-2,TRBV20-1,TGCAGCCCGAGGGGAGGGCGGGGCTACACCTTC,CSPRGGRGYTF
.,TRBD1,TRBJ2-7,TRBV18,TGTGCCAGCTCACCAGGGACAGGGCTCCTTTGGGGCGAGCAGTACTTC,CASSPGTGLLWGEQYF
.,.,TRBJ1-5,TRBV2,TGTGCCAGCAGTGGGGCGTCGGGTGGTCAGCCCCAGCATTTT,CASSGASGGQPQHF
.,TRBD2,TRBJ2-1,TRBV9,TGTGCCAGCAGCGCACTGGGCGGGGGGCTGAATGAGCAGTTCTTC,CASSALGGGLNEQFF
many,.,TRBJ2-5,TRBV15,TGTGCCACCAGCAGAGCCCAACAAGGAGAGACCCAGTACTTC,CATSRAQQGETQYF
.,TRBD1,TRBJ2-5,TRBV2,TGTGCCAGCAGAGGGGGACAGTACCAAGAGACCCAGTACTTC,CASRGGQYQETQYF